Below are 31 T cell receptor beta chains sequenced from a single sample in a study of T cell responses to AZD1222 COVID-19 vaccine. TCRdb's copy holds only in-frame clones and misses some; the assay was immunoSEQ multiplex PCR. The sample yields 70,000 to 95,000 clones, approximately 87% seen once. The sequences come from peripheral blood, collected 28 days after the second AZD1222 dose. The receptors were sampled from an adult who received the AZD1222 COVID-19 vaccine.

This clone occurred a few times. The V and J genes are TRBV30 and TRBJ1-1, with D unresolved. Germline CDR1 GTSNPN, CDR2 SVGIG (reference sequence). V lost 1 base to trimming and J lost 5 bases, with 2 bases between them. This CDR3 has 10 residues. CDR3 sequence (DNA): TGTGCCTGGAGTGGGACTGAAGCTTTCTTT. Translated, it gives CAWSGTEAFF.

The chain combines TRBV28 with TRBJ1-2; D is undetermined. The CDR3 covers 12 residues. In germline, CDR1 is MDHEN, CDR2 SYDVKM. Trimming took off 2 bases at V and 9 bases at J, with 10 bases between the two ends. DNA for the CDR3: TGTGCCAGCAGTTTAAGGGTGTCGAGCTACACCTTC. This codes for CASSLRVSSYTF.

V usage is TRBV30 and J usage is TRBJ2-6, with 8 positions matching TRBD1. Germline V CDR1 and CDR2: GTSNPN, SVGIG (reference sequence). This CDR3 comprises 15 residues. V shed 2 bases and J 2 bases; nucleotides not matched to a gene: 2. CDR3 loop: CAWSSQGAGANVLTF. DNA of the CDR3: TGTGCCTGGAGTTCACAGGGGGCTGGGGCCAACGTCCTGACTTTC.

The chain links TRBV9 to TRBJ2-1; 8 nucleotides agree with TRBD2. V gave up 4 bases and J gave up 4 bases; unmatched junction bases: 7. Germline loops: CDR1 SGDLS, CDR2 YYNGEE. CDR3 length: 15 residues. CDR3 loop: CASSLRGGNYNEQFF. The DNA for the CDR3 is TGTGCCAGCAGCCTTCGGGGGGGAAATTACAATGAGCAGTTCTTC.

V usage is TRBV7-9 and J usage is TRBJ2-1; possibly TRBD1 or TRBD2 for D (5 bases each). V was clipped by 3 bases and J by 0 bases, with 12 bases between them. The CDR3 totals 16 residues. Germline V CDR1 and CDR2: SEHNR, FQNEAQ (reference sequence). For the CDR3, the DNA is TGTGCCAGCAGCTTGAGGAAGGGGAGCTCCTACAATGAGCAGTTCTTC. Translation: CASSLRKGSSYNEQFF.

The gene calls are TRBV5-4 and TRBJ2-7; 10 bases match TRBD1. CDR1 is SGHNT, CDR2 YYREEE, per germline (reference sequence). The junction had 10 bases not matched to a gene; V was cut back by 3 bases and J by 7 bases. The CDR3 extends over 15 amino acids. CDR3 sequence (DNA): TGTGCCAGCAGCTCGCCGGGACAGGGGTCTTGGGAGCAGTACTTC. Encoded protein: CASSSPGQGSWEQYF.

The chain uses TRBV2 and TRBJ2-5; D remains ambiguous. CDR3 size: 13 residues. V lost 4 bases and J 2 bases, leaving 8 bases between the germline ends. The germline CDR1 and CDR2 sequences are SNHLY and FYNNEI. This CDR3 is CASSGSTQETQYF. CDR3 nucleotide sequence: TGTGCCAGCAGTGGGTCTACTCAAGAGACCCAGTACTTC.

The chain combines TRBV28 with TRBJ1-5; a possible D gene is TRBD1 (5 bases). Germline CDR1 reads MDHEN; CDR2 reads SYDVKM. Trimming removed 2 bases at V and 3 bases at J, with 17 bases between. The CDR3 sequence is 17 residues long. The CDR3 DNA follows: TGTGCCAGCAGTTTAGGATTTGCAGGGTGGAACAATCAGCCCCAGCATTTT. Translating it yields CASSLGFAGWNNQPQHF. Drawing the rest from reference TRBV28 and TRBJ1-5, the complete variable domain is DVKVTQSSRYLVKRTGEKVFLECVQDMDHENMFWYRQDPGLGLRLIYFSYDVKMKEKGDIPEGYSVSREKKERFSLILESASTNQTSMYLCASSLGFAGWNNQPQHFGDGTRLSIL.

A word on this clone: The junction departs from germline at one end; a sequencing error may be responsible. The chain uses TRBV20-1 and TRBJ1-5, with D possibly TRBD1 on 5 matching bases. The CDR3 covers 8 residues. Germline-derived CDR1 and CDR2 are DFQATT and SNEGSKA (reference sequence). The CDR3, as DNA: TGCAGTACGACCACAGGCCTTTTT. Its protein is CSTTTGLF.

This rearrangement joins TRBV7-9 to TRBJ2-2, with D tentatively TRBD1 or TRBD2 (6 bases each). Deletions cut 5 bases from V and 3 bases from J, with 13 bases between. The CDR3 contains 15 residues. Germline assignment: CDR1 SEHNR and CDR2 FQNEAQ (reference sequence). The CDR3 is CASSRARGDTGELFF. The CDR3 DNA follows: TGTGCCAGCAGCCGCGCGAGGGGGGACACCGGGGAGCTGTTTTTT.

This chain joins TRBV9 and TRBJ1-1, with 8 bases fitting TRBD1. Germline CDR1 is SGDLS and CDR2 is YYNGEE. Trimming cost V 3 bases and J 3 bases; bases outside gene matches: 7. The length of the CDR3 is 15 residues. Written as DNA, the CDR3 is TGTGCCAGCAGCGACATTACAGGGGGGGACACTGAAGCTTTCTTT. It encodes CASSDITGGDTEAFF. Based on the CDR3 plus reference TRBV9 and TRBJ1-1, the full variable domain is DSGVTQTPKHLITATGQRVTLRCSPRSGDLSVYWYQQSLDQGLQFLIQYYNGEERAKGNILERFSAQQFPDLHSELNLSSLELGDSALYFCASSDITGGDTEAFFGQGTRLTVV.

V usage is TRBV6-5 and J usage is TRBJ2-7; 12 nucleotides agree with TRBD1. Germline trimming cut 6 bases from V and 4 bases from J; bases unmatched to any gene: 4. Germline V gene lookup returns CDR1 MNHEY and CDR2 SVGAGI. The length of the CDR3 is 14 residues. CDR3 bases: TGTGCCAGCAGACGGGACAGGGGGCTTTACGAGCAGTACTTC. Translating gives CASRRDRGLYEQYF.

The chain has TRBV7-9 and TRBJ1-1; D uncertain. V was cut by 5 bases and J by 10 bases, with 20 bases left in between. The germline gives CDR1 SEHNR, CDR2 FQNEAQ (reference sequence). The CDR3 extends over 14 amino acids. This CDR3 is CASSLSQPLIAAFF. The CDR3 nucleotides are TGTGCCAGCAGCCTATCCCAACCCCTCATAGCAGCTTTCTTT.

The chain links TRBV3-1 (or the pseudogene TRBV3-2) to TRBJ1-1; D possibly corresponds to TRBD1 (5 bases). Germline V gene data show CDR1 as LGHDT and CDR2 as YNNKEL (reference sequence). Trimming shortened V by 5 bases and J by 0 bases, and 19 bases separated the two germline ends. This CDR3 is 17 amino acids long. The CDR3 DNA reads as TGTGCCAGCAGCGCAAGAGAGGGACTTACCCTGAACACTGAAGCTTTCTTT. Its translation is CASSAREGLTLNTEAFF.

This clone was counted a few times. The chain links TRBV4-1 to TRBJ1-5; 9 nucleotides match TRBD1. This CDR3 comprises 15 residues. Germline-derived CDR1 and CDR2 are MGHRA and YSYEKL. Unmatched junction bases numbered 3, after V lost 1 base and J lost 5 bases. The CDR3 DNA reads TGCGCCAGCAGCCAAGGGACAGGGGCGTATCAGCCCCAGCATTTT. It yields the protein CASSQGTGAYQPQHF.

The genes are TRBV27 and TRBJ1-5; TRBD1 aligns across 11 bases. After removal of 4 bases from V and 5 bases from J, the junction contained 4 bases not matched to a gene. Germline loops: CDR1 MNHEY, CDR2 SMNVEV (reference sequence). The CDR3 is 15 amino acids. CDR3 bases: TGTGCCAGCAGTTCCTCGGACAGGGGGCATCAGCCCCAGCATTTT. Its protein product is CASSSSDRGHQPQHF.

The chain uses TRBV3-1 (or the pseudogene TRBV3-2) and TRBJ1-1, with 8 bases fitting TRBD1. V shed 4 bases and J 5 bases; nucleotides not matched to a gene: 12. This CDR3 contains 16 residues. Germline V lookup: CDR1 LGHDT, CDR2 YNNKEL (reference sequence). This CDR3 reads CASSLQVGQGFTEAFF. CDR3 sequence (DNA): TGTGCCAGCAGCCTACAAGTTGGACAGGGCTTTACTGAAGCTTTCTTT.

The J gene is TRBJ1-1, the V gene TRBV7-9, with 7 positions matching TRBD1. The CDR3 spans 18 residues. The germline V gene encodes CDR1 SEHNR and CDR2 FQNEAQ (reference sequence). J was trimmed by 1 base and V by 1 base; bases with no gene match: 12. The CDR3 sequence is CASSLGRIFRDRNTEAFF. For the CDR3, the DNA is TGTGCCAGCAGCTTAGGTCGGATTTTTAGGGACAGGAACACTGAAGCTTTCTTT.

This rearrangement joins TRBV6-1 to TRBJ1-2; D unclear. The V gene's germline CDR1 is MNHNS and CDR2 SASEGT. The ends were cut back, 1 base at V and 4 bases at J, with 13 bases in the middle. The CDR3 is 15 amino acids. The CDR3 region has the DNA TGTGCCAGCAGTGAAGACGGCCGTCGAGGCTATGGCTACACCTTC. Translation gives CASSEDGRRGYGYTF.

The gene calls are TRBV5-1 and TRBJ1-5; D uncertain. The CDR3 has 14 residues. The germline CDR1 and CDR2 sequences are SGHRS and YFSETQ. V was shortened by 0 bases and J by 1 base, with 5 bases between the two germline ends. The CDR3 loop reads CASSLAGSNQPQHF. The CDR3 coding sequence is TGCGCCAGCAGCTTGGCCGGCAGCAATCAGCCCCAGCATTTT.

This chain connects TRBV9 to TRBJ1-1; the D is unclear. V lost 0 bases and J 1 base, leaving 7 bases between the germline ends. From germline, CDR1 is SGDLS and CDR2 YYNGEE. The CDR3 is 14 amino acids. CDR3 nucleotide sequence: TGTGCCAGCAGCGTAGAAGTAGGGAACACTGAAGCTTTCTTT. Protein product: CASSVEVGNTEAFF.

The chain carries TRBV19 and TRBJ1-5; no clear D. This CDR3 spans 14 amino acids. Germline loops: CDR1 LNHDA, CDR2 SQIVND (reference sequence). Between the trimmed V and J ends, which lost 3 bases and 0 bases, there was a span of 6 bases. CDR3 nucleotides: TGTGCCAGTAGTATGCGCAGTAGCAATCAGCCCCAGCATTTT. Encoded protein: CASSMRSSNQPQHF.

J is TRBJ1-5 and V is TRBV24-1; possible D gene TRBD1, 6 bases. Germline V gives CDR1 KGHDR, CDR2 SFDVKD. The CDR3 has 17 residues. V lost 2 bases, J lost 0 bases, and 13 bases lay in between. The CDR3 DNA sequence: TGTGCCACCAGTGATTCCCAGGGGACTGATAGCAATCAGCCCCAGCATTTT. It is translated as CATSDSQGTDSNQPQHF.

This chain uses TRBV5-1 with TRBJ2-5; D ambiguous. Germline CDR1 reads SGHRS; CDR2 reads YFSETQ. Trimming stripped 4 bases from V and 1 base from J, with 8 bases between. The CDR3 covers 13 residues. The CDR3 DNA sequence: TGCGCCAGCAGCCGAGACACCCAAGAGACCCAGTACTTC. Translated: CASSRDTQETQYF.

J is TRBJ2-7 and V is TRBV7-6, with a weak D call TRBD1 (6 bases). Germline values: CDR1 SGHVS, CDR2 FNYEAQ. The CDR3 runs 14 residues. The ends were cut back, 3 bases at V and 0 bases at J, with 9 bases in the middle. The CDR3, as DNA: TGTGCCAGCAGCTTGGACAGCACCTCCTACGAGCAGTACTTC. Its protein is CASSLDSTSYEQYF.

V usage is TRBV18 and J usage is TRBJ1-5; D call uncertain. Trimming cost V 3 bases and J 9 bases, with 15 bases left between them. Germline V gene sequence: CDR1 KGHSH, CDR2 LQKENI. The CDR3 is made up of 14 amino acids. The CDR3 sequence: CASSPGDYQAPQHF. DNA for the CDR3: TGTGCCAGCTCACCGGGAGATTATCAAGCGCCCCAGCATTTT.

This chain uses TRBV30 with TRBJ1-1; 8 positions agree with TRBD1. The V gene end was trimmed by 1 base and the J gene end by 5 bases; junction bases not matched to a gene: 6. From germline, CDR1 is GTSNPN and CDR2 SVGIG (reference sequence). The CDR3 totals 14 residues. Written as DNA, the CDR3 is TGTGCCTGGAGTGCCCGGGACAGGAGGACTGAAGCTTTCTTT. Its protein product is CAWSARDRRTEAFF. The entire variable domain, with the rest obtained from reference TRBV30 and TRBJ1-1, is as follows: SQTIHQWPATLVQPVGSPLSLECTVEGTSNPNLYWYRQAAGRGLQLLFYSVGIGQISSEVPQNLSASRPQDRQFILSSKKLLLSDSGFYLCAWSARDRRTEAFFGQGTRLTVV.

This rearrangement joins TRBV27 to TRBJ1-6; no reliable D call. With 1 base removed from V and 7 bases from J, the gap between germline ends came to 8 bases. The germline V gene has CDR1 MNHEY and CDR2 SMNVEV (reference sequence). This CDR3 comprises 14 residues. The CDR3 coding sequence is TGTGCCAGCAGTTTATACCGGAGCAATTCACCCCTCCACTTT. Translating gives CASSLYRSNSPLHF.

V usage is TRBV6-2 or TRBV6-3 and J usage is TRBJ1-5; D is uncertain. This CDR3 has 13 residues. Germline loops: CDR1 MNHEY, CDR2 SVGEGT. V was shortened by 5 bases and J by 10 bases, with 15 bases between the two germline ends. The CDR3 protein is CASSRPGRGPQHF. CDR3 in DNA: TGTGCCAGCAGTCGACCCGGACGTGGCCCCCAGCATTTT.

The chain recombines TRBV5-1 with TRBJ1-2, with TRBD1 matching over 8 bases. CDR3 length: 13 residues. Germline V lookup: CDR1 SGHRS, CDR2 YFSETQ. V lost 2 bases to trimming and J lost 4 bases; unmatched junction nucleotides: 1. As DNA, the CDR3 is TGCGCCAGCAGCTTTGGACAGGGCTATGGCTACACCTTC. It encodes CASSFGQGYGYTF.

The chain has TRBV18 and TRBJ1-1; the D gene is possibly TRBD1 (5 bases). Germline loops: CDR1 KGHSH, CDR2 LQKENI. This CDR3 is 14 amino acids long. Trimming cost V 2 bases and J 1 base, with 8 bases left between them. CDR3 nucleotides: TGTGCCAGCTCACCATTCACAGGGAACACTGAAGCTTTCTTT. It yields the protein CASSPFTGNTEAFF.